This T cell receptor (beta chain) emerged from a study of blood T cell repertoires in COVID-19. Overall study context: T cells, B-cell-depleted T cells, or PBMCs supplied cDNA or gDNA.

This CDR3 has 15 amino acids. Trimming pared 5 bases from V and 3 bases from J, leaving 17 bases between. CDR1 and CDR2 (germline): MNHEY, SMNVEV (reference sequence). Data came from immunoSEQ multiplex PCR; TCRdb stores just in-frame clones and leaves some out. Of approximately 120,000 clones in the sample, about 82% were seen once. What was sequenced was peripheral blood. This chain links TRBV27 with TRBJ2-7; tentatively, D is TRBD2 (6 bases). The TCR originated in a human donor in a cohort sampled during active COVID-19. CDR3: CASSPTGRGGYEQYF. The CDR3 DNA follows: TGTGCCAGCAGTCCCACCGGGCGGGGCGGCTACGAGCAGTACTTC.